This TCR beta chain was recorded in a study of CD8 T cells in ankylosing spondylitis. V lost 6 bases and J 1 base, leaving 10 bases between the germline ends. This CDR3 is 14 amino acids long. Germline values: CDR1 SQVTM, CDR2 ANQGSEA. Study-level findings and limits: Blood of patients with ankylosing spondylitis appeared to be characterized by a TCR beta motif of roughly eight highly homologous variants.

TCRdb independently ran MiXCR on the 5' RACE reads; one entry per CDR3 protein. The profile shows hundreds of thousands of distinct CDR3 sequences, 10% to 15% of them singletons. This clonotype was detected ten times or more. Its antigen is not known. The chain is built from TRBV29-1 and TRBJ1-6, with no clear D. Sequences were obtained from blood, either unsorted or a sorted T cell fraction (not recorded which). The clonotype comes from a male donor with ankylosing spondylitis. The CDR3 sequence is CSVRIESYNSPLHF. The DNA for the CDR3 is TGCAGCGTCCGGATAGAGTCCTATAATTCACCCCTCCACTTT.